There are a few counts of the clone carrying this TCR beta chain. CDR1 is MNHEY, CDR2 SVGEGT, per germline. V was cut by 4 bases and J by 6 bases, with 15 bases left in between. There are 14 residues in the CDR3. This sample stems from a study of neurological immune-mediated disorders. Preparation of the unsorted libraries drew on 2 million PBMCs stored at -80 C. Synthesis of cDNA was accomplished via 5'RACE employing 10-nucleotide random UMIs. MiXCR was run by TCRdb on the 5' RACE reads, yielding one entry per CDR3 protein. The table lists 55,000 to 65,000 distinct CDR3 sequences, 9.5% to 15% of them singletons, with approximately 12% in the top ten.

This chain links TRBV6-2 or TRBV6-3 with TRBJ1-1; possible D gene TRBD1, 5 bases. Sequenced material: PBMCs. The receptor comes from a woman aged 60-75 years with HTLV-1-associated myelopathy (HAM/TSP). The CDR3 DNA sequence: TGTGCCAGCAGTTCAGGGACCTTCGGCGCTGAAGCTTTCTTT. This translates into CASSSGTFGAEAFF.